The T cell receptor beta chain under discussion was sequenced for a study of cytotoxic CD8 clonotypes in ibrutinib-treated CLL. Study-wide background: Outcomes included some 24 partial and 2 complete responses; after median about 5.5 years, approximately 15 stayed remitted and some twelve progressed. Response samples were taken after a median around 13 months of treatment, range 6 to 36. Each sample contained, on average, approximately 270,000 productive templates and about 88,000 productive rearrangements.

Generated by immunoSEQ multiplex PCR, the TCRdb table keeps only in-frame clones and is missing some. Of approximately 280,000 clones listed, approximately 76% were seen once; the top ten hold about 5.3%. Study-wide points: Public clonotypes (which were uncommon) either contracted or remained stable on treatment.

This CDR3 is 16 amino acids long. The V and J ends lost 5 bases and 9 bases respectively, with 20 bases between them. CDR1 is SNHLY and CDR2 is FYNNEI in the germline V gene. Comments on this clone: The antigen remains undetermined.

The TCR sequence derives from a human donor with chronic lymphocytic leukemia. The chain combines TRBV2 with TRBJ1-6; D is perhaps TRBD1 (5 bases). The sample was PBMCs, taken at disease progression, from a patient treated with ibrutinib. CDR3 nucleotides: TGTGCCAGCAGTTTGACAGAGGAAAGACGAGGTTCACCCCTCCACTTT. The encoded protein is CASSLTEERRGSPLHF.